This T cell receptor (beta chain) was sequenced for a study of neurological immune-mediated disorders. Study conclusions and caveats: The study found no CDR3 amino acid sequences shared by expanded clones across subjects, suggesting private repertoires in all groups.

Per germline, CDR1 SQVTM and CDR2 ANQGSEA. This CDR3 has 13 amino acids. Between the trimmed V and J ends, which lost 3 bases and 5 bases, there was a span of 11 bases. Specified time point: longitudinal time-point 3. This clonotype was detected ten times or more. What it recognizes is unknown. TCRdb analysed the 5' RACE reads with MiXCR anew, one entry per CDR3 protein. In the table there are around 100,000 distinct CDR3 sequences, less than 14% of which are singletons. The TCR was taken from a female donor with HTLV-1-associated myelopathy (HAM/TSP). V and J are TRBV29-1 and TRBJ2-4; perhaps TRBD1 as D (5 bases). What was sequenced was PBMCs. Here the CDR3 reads CSVETVIENIQYF. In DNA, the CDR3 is TGCAGCGTTGAGACAGTGATCGAAAACATTCAGTACTTC.